The 23 T cell receptor beta chains reported below all come from one sample, sequenced in a study of T cells in Graves' hyperthyroidism and ophthalmopathy. Regions amplified from RNA transcripts were the TCR beta CDR3 regions. The HTBI primer set was used in a first-round RT-PCR of the TCR CDR3. MiXCR, run by TCRdb on the multiplex PCR reads, gives a single entry per CDR3 protein. The data show hundreds of thousands of distinct CDR3 sequences, with roughly 14% seen just once and 13% held by the top ten. The specimen sequenced was blood. Receptors were obtained from a man aged 18-30 years with Graves' ophthalmopathy.

This clonotype has just a few counts. The chain recombines TRBV27 with TRBJ2-7, with D perhaps TRBD1 or TRBD2 (5 bases each). CDR3 length equals 15 residues. V shed 5 bases and J shed 5 bases, with 19 bases lying between them. From germline, CDR1 is MNHEY and CDR2 SMNVEV (reference sequence). DNA of the CDR3: TGTGCCAGCAGTCTGTCCGGGGCCTGGGGTCACGAGCAGTACTTC. Translation gives CASSLSGAWGHEQYF.

This clonotype was observed a single time. The J gene is TRBJ1-2, the V gene TRBV7-9; D is possibly TRBD1 (6 bases). The germline V and J ends were trimmed by 1 base and 8 bases, with 11 bases remaining between them. Per the germline V gene, CDR1 is SEHNR and CDR2 is FQNEAQ (reference sequence). CDR3 length: 13 residues. The CDR3 DNA follows: TGTGCCAGCAGCTTAGGCAGGGGTGTCGGCTACACCTTC. This codes for CASSLGRGVGYTF.

At least ten counts were recorded for this clonotype. The chain links TRBV30 to TRBJ2-4, with 8 bases identical to TRBD1. Per the germline V gene, CDR1 is GTSNPN and CDR2 is SVGIG (reference sequence). Trimming cost V 3 bases and J 8 bases; bases outside gene matches: 12. This CDR3 is 15 amino acids long. This CDR3 is CAWSPLGGQGDIQYF. The CDR3 DNA reads TGTGCCTGGAGCCCCCTGGGCGGACAGGGAGACATTCAGTACTTC.

Turning to this clonotype: A much bigger clone sits one base away, suggesting this may be a read error. V is TRBV7-9 and J is TRBJ2-7, with 9 bases aligning to TRBD1. J gave up 5 bases and V 1 base, and 3 bases lay outside the gene matches. The CDR3 totals 14 residues. The germline CDR1 and CDR2 sequences are SEHNR and FQNEAQ (reference sequence). Here the CDR3 DNA reads TGTGCCAGCAGCTTAGGACAGGGGGTCCACGAGCAGTACTTC. Its translation: CASSLGQGVHEQYF.

In this sample, this clonotype turned up a few times. The genes are TRBV20-1 and TRBJ2-5; 9 bases are shared with TRBD2. The length of the CDR3 is 14 residues. V lost 6 bases to trimming and J lost 3 bases; unmatched junction nucleotides: 8. Germline V gene lookup returns CDR1 DFQATT and CDR2 SNEGSKA (reference sequence). This CDR3 is CSAPKASGEETQYF. The CDR3, as DNA: TGCAGTGCCCCCAAGGCTAGCGGGGAAGAGACCCAGTACTTC.

CDR3 nucleotide sequence: TGTGCCAGTAGTATTGGGGGGATCTACGAGCAGTACTTC. Its translation is CASSIGGIYEQYF. The chain carries TRBV19 and TRBJ2-7, with a weak D call TRBD2 (6 bases). The CDR3 totals 13 residues. CDR1 LNHDA and CDR2 SQIVND come from the germline V gene (reference sequence). Between the trimmed V and J ends, which lost 3 bases and 3 bases, there was a span of 9 bases.

Only a few counts were recorded for this clonotype. The chain couples TRBV15 to TRBJ1-1; D is possibly TRBD1 (6 bases). In germline, CDR1 is LNHNV, CDR2 YYDKDF (reference sequence). V was trimmed by 0 bases and J by 5 bases, leaving 25 bases between them. The CDR3 is 19 amino acids. CDR3 nucleotides: TGTGCCACCAGCAGAGAGAGAGGGGGGGGCAGGATCTTTGGTACTGAAGCTTTCTTT. Translation gives CATSRERGGGRIFGTEAFF. Full variable domain (missing parts from reference TRBV15 and TRBJ1-1): DAMVIQNPRYQVTQFGKPVTLSCSQTLNHNVMYWYQQKSSQAPKLLFHYYDKDFNNEADTPDNFQSRRPNTSFCFLDIRSPGLGDTAMYLCATSRERGGGRIFGTEAFFGQGTRLTVV.

The rearrangement joins TRBV11-2 to TRBJ2-1, with D uncertain. The CDR3 has 18 residues. V lost 1 base and J lost 4, with 20 bases in between. From germline, CDR1 is SGHAT and CDR2 FQNNGV. This chain's CDR3 is CASSLGLYGGMGYNEQFF. The CDR3 DNA reads as TGTGCCAGCAGCTTAGGGCTTTATGGTGGGATGGGTTACAATGAGCAGTTCTTC. Full variable domain (remainder filled in from reference TRBV11-2 and TRBJ2-1): EAGVAQSPRYKIIEKRQSVAFWCNPISGHATLYWYQQILGQGPKLLIQFQNNGVVDDSQLPKDRFSAERLKGVDSTLKIQPAKLEDSAVYLCASSLGLYGGMGYNEQFFGPGTRLTVL.

A few counts support this clonotype. The J gene is TRBJ2-7, the V gene TRBV5-6, with TRBD1 matching over 7 bases. Germline values: CDR1 SGHDT, CDR2 YYEEEE. CDR3 length: 14 amino acids. The V and J ends lost 6 bases and 3 bases, in that order; junction bases with no gene match: 9. The CDR3, as DNA: TGTGCCAGCACCACAGGGGAACGGGGCTACGAGCAGTACTTC. Translating gives CASTTGERGYEQYF.

Only a few counts were recorded for this clonotype. The chain recombines TRBV6-1 with TRBJ2-3; D unclear. The CDR3 has 15 amino acids. The V gene lost 5 bases and the J gene lost 4 bases, with 16 bases spanning the gap. The germline gives CDR1 MNHNS, CDR2 SASEGT. CDR3 in DNA: TGTGCCAGCAGTTCGGCCCGTTGGGGTTCAGATACGCAGTATTTT. Its translation: CASSSARWGSDTQYF.

This clonotype came up many times. The J gene is TRBJ1-2, the V gene TRBV30; 9 bases line up with TRBD1. Trimming at V came to 2 bases and at J to 6 bases, leaving 10 bases not matched to a gene. In germline, CDR1 is GTSNPN, CDR2 SVGIG (reference sequence). The CDR3 totals 15 residues. The CDR3 spells CAWSPFRTGANGYTF. The DNA of the CDR3 is TGTGCCTGGAGTCCCTTCCGGACAGGGGCGAATGGCTACACCTTC.

On this clonotype: A much larger clone lies a single base off, so this may be a read error. Because the CDR3 is missing its conserved closing phenylalanine or tryptophan, this is likely a read error. This rearrangement joins TRBV6-1 to TRBJ2-7; no definite D call. V gave up 7 bases and J gave up 4 bases, with 20 bases separating them. Germline V CDR1 and CDR2: MNHNS, SASEGT. The CDR3 sequence is 15 residues long. The DNA of the CDR3 is TGTGCCAGCACCGCCCGTGGCCCCTTTACATACGAGCAGTACCTC. This sequence encodes CASTARGPFTYEQYL.

The chain employs TRBV11-3 and TRBJ2-2; 9 bases fit TRBD2. This CDR3 comprises 16 residues. Germline loops: CDR1 SGHNT, CDR2 YENEEA. The ends lost 5 bases at V and 1 base at J; junction bases unmatched: 5. As DNA, the CDR3 is TGTGCCAGCAGCCCTGGACTAGCGTGGAACACCGGGGAGCTGTTTTTT. Translated, it gives CASSPGLAWNTGELFF.

This clonotype has only a few counts. The V gene is TRBV19, the J gene TRBJ2-1; D unresolved. Trimming cost V 7 bases and J 6 bases, with 19 bases left between them. CDR1 and CDR2 (germline): LNHDA, SQIVND (reference sequence). The CDR3 spans 15 residues. This CDR3 reads CASTDQSRALNEQFF. CDR3 sequence (DNA): TGTGCCAGTACCGATCAATCTAGGGCCCTCAATGAGCAGTTCTTC. Together with reference TRBV19 and TRBJ2-1, the CDR3 gives the full variable domain: DGGITQSPKYLFRKEGQNVTLSCEQNLNHDAMYWYRQDPGQGLRLIYYSQIVNDFQKGDIAEGYSVSREKKESFPLTVTSAQKNPTAFYLCASTDQSRALNEQFFGPGTRLTVL.

V and J are TRBV20-1 and TRBJ2-1, with 7 bases fitting TRBD2. The CDR3 is made up of 12 amino acids. The J segment lost 2 bases and the V segment lost 7 bases, leaving 2 bases of the junction unmatched. In germline, CDR1 is DFQATT, CDR2 SNEGSKA (reference sequence). CDR3 loop: CSGLAAYNEQFF. In nucleotides, the CDR3 is TGCAGTGGGCTAGCGGCCTACAATGAGCAGTTCTTC.

This clonotype has a count of ten or more. The CDR3 here is CSARRPGGAGYTF. The CDR3, as DNA: TGCAGTGCTAGAAGGCCAGGGGGCGCTGGCTACACCTTC. The chain recombines TRBV20-1 with TRBJ1-2; 8 bases are a match to TRBD1. CDR1 is DFQATT, CDR2 SNEGSKA, per germline (reference sequence). The ends lost 2 bases at V and 7 bases at J; junction bases unmatched: 6. This CDR3 has 13 amino acids.

The rearrangement joins TRBV19 to TRBJ2-1; TRBD1 matches 8 bases. CDR1 and CDR2 from the germline V gene are LNHDA and SQIVND (reference sequence). The CDR3 runs 14 residues. V gave up 5 bases and J gave up 6 bases; unmatched junction bases: 6. CDR3 sequence reads: CASSPGQGPNEQFF. In nucleotides, the CDR3 is TGTGCCAGTAGTCCCGGACAGGGACCCAATGAGCAGTTCTTC.

This clonotype was recorded many times. This chain uses TRBV20-1 with TRBJ1-5, with 8 bases aligning to TRBD1. CDR3 size: 18 residues. Germline V gene data show CDR1 as DFQATT and CDR2 as SNEGSKA (reference sequence). The ends lost 1 base at V and 1 base at J; junction bases unmatched: 12. CDR3 nucleotide sequence: TGCAGTGCTAGAGTGGGGACAGGAGAAGCTTTAAGCAATCAGCCCCAGCATTTT. Its translation is CSARVGTGEALSNQPQHF.

This clonotype was recorded a few times. This rearrangement joins TRBV30 to TRBJ1-2, with 7 bases lining up with TRBD1. CDR3 length: 15 amino acids. Trimming at V came to 2 bases and at J to 8 bases, leaving 14 bases not matched to a gene. The germline V gene has CDR1 GTSNPN and CDR2 SVGIG (reference sequence). CDR3 sequence (DNA): TGTGCCTGGAGTCCAGGGGGGATCCCGCGTGTGGGCTACACCTTC. Residues: CAWSPGGIPRVGYTF.

This rearrangement joins TRBV9 to TRBJ2-1; D may be TRBD2 (6 bases). Germline-derived CDR1 and CDR2 are SGDLS and YYNGEE. The V gene lost 3 bases and the J gene lost 7 bases, with 8 bases spanning the gap. The CDR3 contains 12 residues. In nucleotides, the CDR3 is TGTGCCAGCAGCGGAAGCGGGAATGAGCAGTTCTTC. Amino acids: CASSGSGNEQFF.

The chain employs TRBV19 and TRBJ2-7; 9 bases agree with TRBD1. This CDR3 spans 15 amino acids. J gave up 2 bases and V 5 bases, and 7 bases lay outside the gene matches. CDR1 is LNHDA, CDR2 SQIVND, per germline (reference sequence). The CDR3 DNA reads as TGTGCCAGTAGTCCCCTCGGGGACAGGGCCTACGAGCAGTACTTC. Translation: CASSPLGDRAYEQYF.

This clonotype was recorded at least ten times. The chain uses TRBV6-1 and TRBJ2-1; TRBD2 matches at 12 bases. This CDR3 spans 15 amino acids. Losses at the gene ends were 3 bases for V and 9 bases for J; bases not matched to a gene: 6. CDR1 MNHNS and CDR2 SASEGT come from the germline V gene. CDR3 in amino acids: CASSDSSGRVGEQFF. The CDR3 coding sequence is TGTGCCAGCAGTGACTCTAGCGGGAGGGTCGGTGAGCAGTTCTTC.

V gene TRBV19 combines with J gene TRBJ2-1; the D is unclear. The CDR3 sequence is 15 residues long. Germline CDR1 is LNHDA and CDR2 is SQIVND (reference sequence). The germline V and J ends were trimmed by 3 bases and 5 bases, with 14 bases remaining between them. The CDR3 nucleotides are TGTGCCAGTAGTATTTTTGGGCCTGTCGACAATGAGCAGTTCTTC. Its protein is CASSIFGPVDNEQFF.